This T cell receptor beta chain was sequenced during a study of post-analysis software for immune sequencing data. General study findings and limits: With TRBV5-6, TRBV5-1 and TRBV20-1 included, about five TRBV segments were more frequent in patients than in controls.

Unique-molecular-identifier-tagged TCR beta cDNA libraries were used. Each CDR3 protein gets one entry after TCRdb re-called the PCR reads with MiXCR. The sample contains a few hundred thousand distinct CDR3 sequences, 35% to 45% of which appear only once. There are a few counts of this clonotype. Its antigen is undetermined. The CDR3 loop spans 13 amino acids. Germline trimming cut 2 bases from V and 12 bases from J; bases unmatched to any gene: 9. Germline CDR1 and CDR2: MDHEN and SYDVKM. V usage is TRBV28 and J usage is TRBJ1-2, with TRBD1 matching over 7 bases. The clonotype was recovered from a girl aged 2-10 years with multiple sclerosis. The sample comprised blood. The CDR3 loop reads CASSLVEGARHTF. The CDR3 DNA is TGTGCCAGCAGTTTAGTCGAGGGGGCGCGCCACACCTTC.